This paragraph covers one T cell receptor (beta chain) sequence. The ends lost 1 base at V and 11 bases at J; junction bases unmatched: 2. The CDR3 is 12 amino acids. Germline V CDR1 and CDR2: MGHRA, YSYEKL. This specimen comes from a study of blood T cell repertoires in COVID-19. The overall study: Both acute and convalescent COVID-19 samples were obtained from the United States, Italy and Spain. The cDNA or gDNA used as material had been derived from T cells, B-cell-depleted T cells, or PBMCs.

Original analysis: By means of reference gene primer amplification, nucleated cell counts were estimated. The table came from immunoSEQ multiplex PCR; TCRdb's copy has only in-frame clones and leaves some out. That table gives V, J and clone size, and the DNA gave D and trimming. The profile shows about 200,000 clones, 75% to 90% of them singletons. The genes are TRBV4-1 and TRBJ1-1; 9 positions agree with TRBD1. The material sequenced was peripheral blood. This clonotype was obtained from a human donor in a cohort sampled during active COVID-19. The CDR3 is CASSQGTGVAFF. The CDR3 bases are TGCGCCAGCAGCCAAGGGACAGGGGTTGCTTTCTTT.